Listed below are T cell receptor beta chains from one sample, sequenced in a study of blood T cell repertoires in COVID-19. Clones were sequenced by immunoSEQ multiplex PCR, and TCRdb holds only the in-frame ones, with some missing. The sample comprises over 30,000 clones, around 80% of which are singletons, and more than 35% rests with the top ten. The sequencing input was peripheral blood. Receptors were obtained from a man older than 75 with active or convalescent COVID-19. The CDR3 runs from the conserved cysteine through the conserved F or W. The order of the fields is J gene, D gene, clone size, V gene, CDR3 protein, CDR3 DNA. A D gene is named only where the DNA matches it firmly. Rows may omit the clone size; those that give it use once, few, many or a size class.

J: TRBJ2-7; D: TRBD1; size: NA; V: TRBV2; CDR3: CASSGDSSEQYF; DNA: TGTGCCAGCAGTGGGGACAGCTCCGAGCAGTACTTC
J: TRBJ1-1; D: TRBD1; size: few; V: TRBV28; CDR3: CAAYRGNTEAFF; DNA: TGTGCCGCATACAGGGGGAACACTGAAGCTTTCTTT
J: TRBJ2-5; D: TRBD2; size: few; V: TRBV19; CDR3: CASSIGTSGVGQYF; DNA: TGTGCCAGTAGTATCGGGACTAGCGGGGTCGGCCAGTACTTC
J: TRBJ2-5; D: NA; size: NA; V: TRBV7-2; CDR3: CASSLGYSGWQETQYF; DNA: TGTGCCAGCAGCTTAGGATACAGTGGGTGGCAAGAGACCCAGTACTTC
J: TRBJ2-2; D: TRBD1; size: NA; V: TRBV11-3; CDR3: CASSSQGTGELFF; DNA: TGTGCCAGCAGCTCACAGGGGACCGGGGAGCTGTTTTTT
J: TRBJ1-2; D: TRBD1; size: NA; V: TRBV30; CDR3: CAWSLRDRAHGYTF; DNA: TGTGCCTGGAGTCTCCGCGACAGGGCCCATGGCTACACCTTC
J: TRBJ2-3; D: NA; size: NA; V: TRBV27; CDR3: CASSLLGVADTQYF; DNA: TGTGCCAGCAGTTTATTAGGGGTAGCAGATACGCAGTATTTT
J: TRBJ1-1; D: NA; size: NA; V: TRBV5-1; CDR3: CASSLEAAAAEAFF; DNA: TGCGCCAGCAGCTTGGAGGCCGCAGCGGCGGAAGCTTTCTTT
J: TRBJ1-2; D: NA; size: NA; V: TRBV29-1; CDR3: CSGTGGWGNYGYTF; DNA: TGCAGCGGAACCGGGGGATGGGGGAACTATGGCTACACCTTC
J: TRBJ1-1; D: NA; size: NA; V: TRBV18; CDR3: CASSFGENTEAFF; DNA: TGTGCCAGCTCATTTGGAGAGAACACTGAAGCTTTCTTT
J: TRBJ2-3; D: NA; size: NA; V: TRBV11-2; CDR3: CASSLGVALSTDTQYF; DNA: TGTGCCAGCAGCTTAGGGGTAGCATTAAGCACAGATACGCAGTATTTT
J: TRBJ2-7; D: NA; size: NA; V: TRBV21-1; CDR3: CASSKASVAGAEQYF; DNA: TGTGCCAGCAGCAAAGCGTCGGTAGCGGGAGCCGAGCAGTACTTC
J: TRBJ1-5; D: NA; size: NA; V: TRBV3-1/TRBV3-2; CDR3: CASSSRGGDNQPQHF; DNA: TGTGCCAGCAGCTCCCGAGGGGGGGACAATCAGCCCCAGCATTTT
J: TRBJ1-6; D: NA; size: NA; V: TRBV5-1; CDR3: CASSFDRRNNSPLHF; DNA: TGCGCCAGCAGTTTCGACAGGCGCAATAATTCACCCCTCCACTTT
J: TRBJ2-7; D: TRBD1; size: NA; V: TRBV4-3; CDR3: CASSQGTGISSYEQYF; DNA: TGCGCCAGCAGCCAAGGGACAGGGATTAGCTCCTACGAGCAGTACTTC
J: TRBJ2-1; D: TRBD2; size: NA; V: TRBV5-1; CDR3: CASSLGTSGRSSYNEQFF; DNA: TGCGCCAGCAGCTTGGGAACTAGCGGGAGAAGCTCCTACAATGAGCAGTTCTTC
J: TRBJ2-1; D: NA; size: NA; V: TRBV6-6; CDR3: CASSGDIGANHNEQFF; DNA: TGTGCCAGCAGTGGGGACATCGGAGCAAACCACAATGAGCAGTTCTTC
J: TRBJ1-6; D: TRBD1; size: NA; V: TRBV2; CDR3: CASSGQGAGNSPLHF; DNA: TGTGCCAGCAGTGGCCAGGGGGCTGGTAATTCACCCCTCCACTTT
J: TRBJ2-2; D: NA; size: NA; V: TRBV4-1; CDR3: CASSHVRTENTGELFF; DNA: TGCGCCAGCAGCCATGTCCGAACAGAGAACACCGGGGAGCTGTTTTTT
J: TRBJ1-1; D: NA; size: NA; V: TRBV15; CDR3: CATSRDIGGNTEAFF; DNA: TGTGCCACCAGCAGAGATATCGGGGGGAACACTGAAGCTTTCTTT
J: TRBJ2-1; D: TRBD2; size: NA; V: TRBV6-1; CDR3: CASSARTSGRGNEQFF; DNA: TGTGCCAGCAGTGCACGGACTAGCGGGAGGGGGAATGAGCAGTTCTTC
J: TRBJ1-6; D: NA; size: once; V: TRBV28; CDR3: CASSPGGSPLHF; DNA: TGTGCCAGCAGCCCCGGCGGTTCACCCCTCCACTTT
J: TRBJ2-6; D: TRBD1; size: NA; V: TRBV19; CDR3: CASSMGQGVAGANVLTF; DNA: TGTGCCAGTAGTATGGGACAGGGTGTCGCTGGGGCCAACGTCCTGACTTTC
J: TRBJ2-2; D: TRBD2; size: NA; V: TRBV14; CDR3: CASSQEALAGTGELFF; DNA: TGTGCCAGCAGCCAAGAGGCGCTAGCGGGGACCGGGGAGCTGTTTTTT
J: TRBJ2-7; D: NA; size: once; V: TRBV6-6; CDR3: CASSYSSEQYF; DNA: TGTGCCAGCAGTTACTCGAGCGAGCAGTACTTC
J: TRBJ2-3; D: TRBD1; size: NA; V: TRBV2; CDR3: CASREDRLNVGTQYF; DNA: TGTGCCAGCAGGGAGGACAGGTTAAACGTCGGTACGCAGTATTTT
J: TRBJ1-5; D: NA; size: few; V: TRBV5-3; CDR3: CARSLEQDTVPRHSNQPQHF; DNA: TGTGCCAGAAGCCTGGAACAAGACACCGTCCCCCGACATAGCAATCAGCCCCAGCATTTT
J: TRBJ2-2; D: NA; size: NA; V: TRBV7-9; CDR3: CASSLAWQTNTGELFF; DNA: TGTGCCAGCAGCTTAGCCTGGCAGACGAACACCGGGGAGCTGTTTTTT
J: TRBJ1-5; D: NA; size: few; V: TRBV2; CDR3: CAGGMGARQPQHF; DNA: TGTGCCGGGGGAATGGGGGCAAGACAGCCCCAGCATTTT